The 26 T cell receptor beta chains listed next were all sequenced from one sample in a study of T cell responses to AZD1222 COVID-19 vaccine. TCRdb's copy holds only in-frame clones and misses some; the assay was immunoSEQ multiplex PCR. Here the sample spans 150,000 to 200,000 clones, around nine tenths being singletons. The sample was peripheral blood, taken on day 0 of AZD1222 vaccination. These receptors were obtained from an adult in good health.

Worth noting for this clone: Other DNA sequences in this sample translate to the same CDR3. The chain combines TRBV27 with TRBJ2-1; D remains unclear. Deletions cut 2 bases from V and 0 bases from J, with 11 bases between. This CDR3 comprises 16 residues. From germline, CDR1 is MNHEY and CDR2 SMNVEV (reference sequence). In nucleotides, the CDR3 is TGTGCCAGCAGTTTAAGGCTAGTGGGCTCCTACAATGAGCAGTTCTTC. Amino acid sequence: CASSLRLVGSYNEQFF.

This clone was seen once. The chain recombines TRBV29-1 with TRBJ1-1; D unclear. V was pared by 5 bases and J by 2 bases, with 12 bases between. The CDR3 length is 13 residues. From germline, CDR1 is SQVTM and CDR2 ANQGSEA. The DNA for the CDR3 is TGCAGCGTTAGTAAGGGATTCAACACTGAAGCTTTCTTT. Translation: CSVSKGFNTEAFF.

V and J are TRBV11-3 and TRBJ2-3; 11 bases match TRBD1. Germline assignment: CDR1 SGHNT and CDR2 YENEEA. The V segment lost 3 bases and the J segment 2 bases; nucleotides outside the gene matches: 4. This CDR3 is 16 amino acids long. The DNA of the CDR3 is TGTGCCAGCAGCTTGGGGACAGGGGGATCCACAGATACGCAGTATTTT. Protein product: CASSLGTGGSTDTQYF.

There are a few counts of this clone. The chain couples TRBV6-5 to TRBJ1-3; TRBD1 is a possible D gene (6 bases). This CDR3 is 14 amino acids long. V was trimmed by 5 bases and J by 1 base, leaving 9 bases between them. Germline lookup yields CDR1 MNHEY and CDR2 SVGAGI. In DNA, the CDR3 is TGTGCCAGCAGTAAGCAGGGGTCTGGAAACACCATATATTTT. This encodes CASSKQGSGNTIYF.

The V call is TRBV6-5, the J call TRBJ1-1, with a weak D call TRBD1 (6 bases). The ends were cut back, 6 bases at V and 11 bases at J, with 22 bases in the middle. This CDR3 has 14 amino acids. Germline V lookup: CDR1 MNHEY, CDR2 SVGAGI. The CDR3 DNA sequence: TGTGCCAGCAGAGCTACCGCAGGGGCCGCGCGGGCTTTCTTT. Its translation is CASRATAGAARAFF.

In regard to this clone: At one end the junction does not follow the germline gene, possibly because of a read error. The rearrangement joins TRBV7-9 to TRBJ2-7; D might be TRBD1 (6 bases). The CDR3 has 11 residues. Per germline, CDR1 SEHNR and CDR2 FQNEAQ (reference sequence). This CDR3 reads CASSPDRLVDF. CDR3 DNA sequence: TGTGCCAGCAGCCCCGACAGGTTAGTGGACTTC.

V usage is TRBV25-1 and J usage is TRBJ2-3; 10 bases agree with TRBD2. CDR3 length: 18 residues. Germline V gene lookup returns CDR1 MGHDK and CDR2 SYGVNS. Losses at the gene ends were 0 bases for V and 5 bases for J; bases not matched to a gene: 11. In DNA, the CDR3 is TGTGCCAGCAGTGAATATGGCCTAGCGGGAGACTTTGGAGATACGCAGTATTTT. It is translated as CASSEYGLAGDFGDTQYF.

The chain couples TRBV6-5 to TRBJ2-7, with 8 bases that match TRBD2. Germline V gives CDR1 MNHEY, CDR2 SVGAGI. This CDR3 contains 16 residues. J lost 3 bases, V lost 0 bases, and 7 bases had no gene match. The CDR3 DNA reads as TGTGCCAGCAGTTACTCAAGGGTAGCGGGAAACTACGAGCAGTACTTC. Translating it yields CASSYSRVAGNYEQYF.

The chain uses TRBV15 and TRBJ1-1; no definite D call. V lost 0 bases and J 10 bases, leaving 12 bases between the germline ends. This CDR3 is 13 amino acids long. The germline gives CDR1 LNHNV, CDR2 YYDKDF (reference sequence). The DNA of the CDR3 is TGTGCCACCAGCAGAGATTATGGCGGTGGAGCTTTCTTT. It is translated as CATSRDYGGGAFF.

The chain joins TRBV4-2 to TRBJ2-2; either TRBD1 or TRBD2 may fit D (5 bases each). This CDR3 region has 14 residues. In germline, CDR1 is LGHNA, CDR2 YNFKEQ. V lost 8 bases and J lost 0, with 10 bases in between. The CDR3 loop is CASGTGSNTGELFF. The CDR3 nucleotides read TGTGCCAGCGGGACGGGATCGAACACCGGGGAGCTGTTTTTT.

The gene calls are TRBV7-9 and TRBJ1-1; weak D call: TRBD1 (5 bases). V shed 1 base and J shed 5 bases, with 11 bases lying between them. Germline V lookup: CDR1 SEHNR, CDR2 FQNEAQ (reference sequence). The CDR3 loop spans 14 amino acids. This CDR3 reads CASSLGGLGTEAFF. CDR3 nucleotide sequence: TGTGCCAGCAGCTTAGGGGGCCTGGGGACTGAAGCTTTCTTT.

The gene calls are TRBV7-8 and TRBJ2-5, with 7 bases fitting TRBD2. Germline CDR1 reads SGHVS; CDR2 reads FQNEAQ. The V and J ends lost 4 bases and 1 base, in that order; junction bases with no gene match: 9. The CDR3 has 16 amino acids. The DNA for the CDR3 is TGTGCCAGCAGCTCCAACGTGGGGACTACCCAAGAGACCCAGTACTTC. This codes for CASSSNVGTTQETQYF.

This chain joins TRBV6-5 and TRBJ2-1; a weak D match, TRBD2 (5 bases). CDR1 is MNHEY, CDR2 SVGAGI, per germline. CDR3 length: 15 residues. V was shortened by 2 bases and J by 5 bases, with 13 bases between the two germline ends. CDR3 nucleotides: TGTGCCAGCAGTTACCCGGGGTCTTTAAACAATGAGCAGTTCTTC. Translated: CASSYPGSLNNEQFF.

The chain joins TRBV29-1 to TRBJ2-1; possible D gene TRBD1, 6 bases. Germline lookup yields CDR1 SQVTM and CDR2 ANQGSEA. Trimming shortened V by 7 bases and J by 7 bases, and 8 bases separated the two germline ends. This CDR3 has 10 residues. The chain's CDR3 is CSGQGNEQFF. For the CDR3, the DNA is TGCAGCGGCCAGGGGAATGAGCAGTTCTTC.

This clone was seen just once. J is TRBJ2-2 and V is TRBV7-9; D tentatively fits TRBD1 or TRBD2 (6 bases each). Germline V CDR1 and CDR2: SEHNR, FQNEAQ (reference sequence). CDR3 length: 15 residues. The V end was cut by 5 bases, the J end by 2 bases, with 12 bases between. The CDR3 region is CASSPLGGNTGELFF. CDR3 nucleotides: TGTGCCAGCAGCCCCCTCGGGGGCAACACCGGGGAGCTGTTTTTT.

This rearrangement joins TRBV29-1 to TRBJ2-5; D may be TRBD1 or TRBD2 (6 bases each). In germline, CDR1 is SQVTM, CDR2 ANQGSEA. V lost 6 bases and J 1 base, leaving 15 bases between the germline ends. This CDR3 is 14 amino acids long. DNA for the CDR3: TGCAGCGTAGGGGGGCGGACACTCCAAGAGACCCAGTACTTC. The encoded protein is CSVGGRTLQETQYF.

V usage is TRBV4-1 and J usage is TRBJ1-1; D may be TRBD1 (5 bases). Trimming took off 1 base at V and 0 bases at J, with 9 bases between the two ends. The CDR3 loop spans 15 amino acids. From germline, CDR1 is MGHRA and CDR2 YSYEKL. The CDR3 loop is CASSQVEGMNTEAFF. As DNA, the CDR3 is TGCGCCAGCAGCCAAGTTGAGGGGATGAACACTGAAGCTTTCTTT.

The chain employs TRBV12-3 or TRBV12-4 and TRBJ1-2; no reliable D call. CDR3 length: 13 amino acids. Trimming shortened V by 4 bases and J by 8 bases, and 14 bases separated the two germline ends. In DNA form, the CDR3 reads TGTGCCAGCAGTTCTCAAAGTTTGTGGGGCTACACCTTC. This codes for CASSSQSLWGYTF.

The V and J genes are TRBV7-8 and TRBJ2-7; tentative D call: TRBD1 (5 bases). Between the trimmed V and J ends, which lost 5 bases and 6 bases, there was a span of 11 bases. CDR3 length: 12 amino acids. CDR1 is SGHVS and CDR2 is FQNEAQ in the germline V gene. The CDR3 coding sequence is TGTGCCAGCAGCGCTCAGGGTGGCGAGCAGTACTTC. Its translation is CASSAQGGEQYF.

This chain uses TRBV11-2 with TRBJ2-1, with D possibly being TRBD2 (5 bases). This CDR3 comprises 15 residues. The germline CDR1 and CDR2 sequences are SGHAT and FQNNGV. Trimming pared 1 base from V and 0 bases from J, leaving 7 bases between. CDR3 coding DNA: TGTGCCAGCAGCTTAGGTGGGAGCTCCTACAATGAGCAGTTCTTC. As protein: CASSLGGSSYNEQFF.

The J gene is TRBJ1-2, the V gene TRBV6-5; TRBD1 might be the D (6 bases). Germline V gene sequence: CDR1 MNHEY, CDR2 SVGAGI. The CDR3 covers 15 residues. V dropped 2 bases and J dropped 3 bases, with 13 bases sitting between them. In nucleotides, the CDR3 is TGTGCCAGCAGTTACACCCGGGACACTTACTATGGCTACACCTTC. Its protein product is CASSYTRDTYYGYTF.

This clone was seen once. This chain links TRBV2 with TRBJ2-1; D unresolved. Germline-derived CDR1 and CDR2 are SNHLY and FYNNEI. The ends were cut back, 6 bases at V and 6 bases at J, with 12 bases in the middle. This CDR3 contains 13 residues. CDR3 coding DNA: TGTGCCAGCAGGACGGGCCAGGCCAATGAGCAGTTCTTC. Protein sequence: CASRTGQANEQFF.

The genes are TRBV10-3 and TRBJ2-1; 10 bases fit TRBD2. CDR1 is ENHRY, CDR2 SYGVKD, per germline. The CDR3 has 13 residues. V lost 11 bases to trimming and J lost 7 bases; unmatched junction nucleotides: 8. CDR3 in amino acids: CASSGRAENEQFF. Here the CDR3 DNA reads TGTGCCTCAAGCGGGAGGGCTGAGAATGAGCAGTTCTTC.

V is TRBV7-9 and J is TRBJ1-2; TRBD1 matches at 8 bases. The germline CDR1 and CDR2 sequences are SEHNR and FQNEAQ (reference sequence). V lost 5 bases, J lost 2 bases, and 16 bases stayed unmatched. The CDR3 has 18 amino acids. The CDR3 sequence: CASSPLNGQGALNYGYTF. CDR3 DNA: TGTGCCAGCAGCCCACTTAACGGACAGGGAGCTCTAAACTATGGCTACACCTTC.

This chain connects TRBV19 to TRBJ2-3; D may be TRBD2 (6 bases). The CDR3 spans 16 residues. Per germline, CDR1 LNHDA and CDR2 SQIVND (reference sequence). V was pared by 5 bases and J by 1 base, with 16 bases between. The CDR3 nucleotides are TGTGCCAGTAGTGTACTCCGGGCTAGCGGCACAGATACGCAGTATTTT. Its translation is CASSVLRASGTDTQYF.

The chain carries TRBV19 and TRBJ1-2; 7 nucleotides line up with TRBD1. Germline V gives CDR1 LNHDA, CDR2 SQIVND (reference sequence). The CDR3 is 14 residues long. The V segment lost 9 bases and the J segment 1 base; nucleotides outside the gene matches: 8. The CDR3 loop is CASENRGRNYGYTF. CDR3 nucleotides: TGTGCCAGCGAGAACAGGGGACGTAACTATGGCTACACCTTC.